These T cell receptor beta chains were read from a single sample in a study of neurological immune-mediated disorders. TCRdb re-called the 5' RACE reads through MiXCR, storing one row per CDR3 protein. The table shows 55,000 to 70,000 distinct CDR3 sequences, with around a tenth occurring only once. Sequenced sample: PBMCs. The receptor set was obtained from a male donor with HTLV-1-associated myelopathy (HAM/TSP). CDR3s include the opening cysteine and the closing phenylalanine or tryptophan. The D gene is left open where the match is weak. Size is stated for part of the rows, as once, few or many counts, or as a class when the clone is expanded.

v_call	clone_size	j_call	d_call	cdr3_nt	cdr3_aa
TRBV5-1	many	TRBJ2-7	.	TGCGCCAGCAGCATCGGGACGGCCATCTACGAGCAGTACTTC	CASSIGTAIYEQYF
TRBV6-5	many	TRBJ1-6	TRBD1	TGTGCCAGCGGACCCCGGGACAGAAATTCACCCCTCCACTTT	CASGPRDRNSPLHF
TRBV11-2	few	TRBJ2-5	.	TGTGCCAGCAGCTTAGACACCGGGACAAAAGAGACCCAGTACTTC	CASSLDTGTKETQYF
TRBV29-1	many	TRBJ2-7	TRBD1	TGCAGCGTCTCTAGGACAGGGACCTACGAGCAGTACTTC	CSVSRTGTYEQYF
TRBV3-1	many	TRBJ2-3	TRBD2	TGTGCCAGCAGCCAACGGGGGGGGGGCACAGATACGCAGTATTTT	CASSQRGGGTDTQYF
TRBV6-5	.	TRBJ2-5	.	TGTGCCAGCAGTGATTACGTTGGAGAGACCCAGTACTTC	CASSDYVGETQYF
TRBV3-1	many	TRBJ2-3	.	TGTGCCAGCAGCCTTTCCCATACGCAGTATTTT	CASSLSHTQYF
TRBV5-1	many	TRBJ1-1	.	TGCGCCAGCAGCCGGAAGGGGGAACTGGAAGCTTTCTTT	CASSRKGELEAFF
TRBV5-1	many	TRBJ1-4	.	TGCGCCAGCAGCCTAGGGTCCCATTCGGAAAAACTGTTTTTT	CASSLGSHSEKLFF
TRBV4-3	many	TRBJ2-6	.	TGCGCCAGCAGCCAAGACCCAGGGGACGGGGCCAACGTCCTGACTTTC	CASSQDPGDGANVLTF
TRBV10-3	many	TRBJ2-7	TRBD1	TGTGCCATCAGTGAGTATGGACAGGGCTACGAGCAGTACTTC	CAISEYGQGYEQYF
TRBV2	many	TRBJ2-1	TRBD2	TGTGCCAGCAGTGAACTTGGACTAGCGGGGGATGTGTTGTTCTTC	CASSELGLAGDVLFF
TRBV20-1	many	TRBJ1-3	.	TGCAGTGCTATGGACCGCTCTGGAAACACCATATATTTT	CSAMDRSGNTIYF
TRBV4-3	many	TRBJ1-2	TRBD1	TGCGCCAGCAGCCAAGTCCAGGGGGCTGTTGGCTACACCTTC	CASSQVQGAVGYTF
TRBV7-9	many	TRBJ1-1	.	TGTGCCAGCAGCACTAGGGAGGGTTCGGGCACTGAAGCTTTCTTT	CASSTREGSGTEAFF
TRBV10-3	.	TRBJ1-2	TRBD1	TGTGCCATCAGTGACAGGGGGCTTGATGGCTGCACCTTC	CAISDRGLDGCTF
TRBV5-5	many	TRBJ1-1	.	TGTGCCAGCAGCTGGATTTCGAACACTGAAGCTTTCTTT	CASSWISNTEAFF
TRBV7-2	many	TRBJ1-1	.	TGTGCCAGCAGCTTAGAGGGCCTGGGGGCAAGTGAAGCTTTCTTT	CASSLEGLGASEAFF
TRBV4-1	many	TRBJ1-1	.	TGCGCCAGCAGCCCCCTAGGTCGGACGAGTCGGACTAACACTGAAGCTTTCTTT	CASSPLGRTSRTNTEAFF
TRBV5-1	many	TRBJ2-5	TRBD1	TGCGCCAGCAGCTATACCGGGACAGGGGTCGTGCAAGAGACCCAGTACTTC	CASSYTGTGVVQETQYF
TRBV12-3/TRBV12-4	.	TRBJ1-1	TRBD1	TGTGCCAGCAGTTCGCCCGCTCCGGGACAGGGGGCCCGGGGCACTGAAGCTTTCTTT	CASSSPAPGQGARGTEAFF
TRBV20-1	many	TRBJ2-1	TRBD2	TGCAGTGCTAGCCACATTGGTAGCGCGGGGGGCTACAATGAGCAGTTCTTC	CSASHIGSAGGYNEQFF
TRBV9	many	TRBJ2-2	.	TGTGCCAGCAGCGCCCCGAACACCGGGGAGCTGTTTTTT	CASSAPNTGELFF
TRBV5-6	many	TRBJ2-1	.	TGTGCCAGCAGCTTGGCCAGGGCCTTCGAGTTCTTC	CASSLARAFEFF
TRBV20-1	many	TRBJ2-7	TRBD1	TGCAGTGCTAGAGATCCCAGGGGGTACGAGCAGTACTTC	CSARDPRGYEQYF
TRBV20-1	many	TRBJ1-1	.	TGCAGTGCTAGAGAGGGGGATGGCAGGCGGAACACTGAAGCTTTCTTT	CSAREGDGRRNTEAFF
TRBV5-1	many	TRBJ2-1	TRBD1	TGCGCCAGCAGCTCGATGGGACAGGGATCCTACAATGAGCAGTTCTTC	CASSSMGQGSYNEQFF
TRBV10-3	many	TRBJ1-2	.	TGTGCCATCAGTGAGTCCCGTGGGACCTTCTTC	CAISESRGTFF